This T cell receptor (beta chain) was obtained from a study of early T cells in non-severe SARS-CoV-2 infection. Study details: RNA in bulk from unsorted whole blood was sequenced, and chains were unpaired. Study observations and caveats: Sequences matched to VDJdb favored anti-spike CD8 responses, while private and CD4 specificities were missed.

Germline V lookup: CDR1 MNHNS, CDR2 SASEGT. CDR3 size: 13 residues. V was shortened by 3 bases and J by 3 bases, with 5 bases between the two germline ends. Unique molecular identifier tags were affixed to discrete cDNA molecules. TCRdb reprocessed the 5' RACE reads with MiXCR, giving one entry per CDR3 protein. The sample has roughly 72,000 distinct CDR3 sequences, roughly 12% seen once. This clonotype was counted ten times or more. As yet, its antigen is unknown. The gene calls are TRBV6-1 and TRBJ2-2; possibly TRBD2 for D (5 bases). The receptor's source is an adult who was a healthcare worker with PCR-confirmed SARS-CoV-2 infection or an uninfected control (not recorded which). The sequenced sample consisted of whole blood. CDR3 loop: CASSEGDTGELFF. The CDR3, as DNA: TGTGCCAGCAGTGAGGGAGACACCGGGGAGCTGTTTTTT.